This TCR beta chain appears in the sequencing data of a study of blood T cell repertoires in COVID-19. Study processing details: The authors estimated nucleated cell counts from reference gene primer amplification. The protocol was immunoSEQ multiplex PCR, while the TCRdb copy is restricted to in-frame clones and leaves out a portion. D and trimming were read from the DNA, whereas the V and J calls and clone size are those reported in that table. The repertoire has 150,000 or so clones, roughly 90% of them found once; the top ten carry about 2.3%. The CDR3 covers 14 residues. Germline V gene data show CDR1 as MNHEY and CDR2 as SVGEGT. V was pared by 4 bases and J by 4 bases, with 11 bases between.

The source of this sequence is a human donor in a cohort sampled during active COVID-19. Material for sequencing was peripheral blood. The chain employs TRBV6-2 or TRBV6-3 and TRBJ1-5; the D gene is possibly TRBD1 (6 bases). The CDR3 protein is CASSFLGQNQPQHF. CDR3 DNA: TGTGCCAGCAGTTTTCTCGGACAGAATCAGCCCCAGCATTTT.